This T cell receptor (beta chain) was found in a study of neurological immune-mediated disorders. Study results and caveats: No CDR3 amino acid sequences recurred among expanded clones across subjects, suggesting private repertoires in all groups. The highest TCR clonal expansion occurred in HTLV-1-associated myelopathy; multiple sclerosis fell below healthy controls.

Germline CDR1 and CDR2: SGHTA and FQGNSA. The V and J ends lost 1 base and 5 bases respectively, with 8 bases between them. The CDR3 covers 13 residues. This clonotype was seen many times. The antigen is unknown. TCRdb fed the 5' RACE reads into MiXCR, producing one record per CDR3 protein. This sample yields 32,000 or so distinct CDR3 sequences, of which roughly 12% are seen a single time; about 5.8% belongs to the top ten. The source material was PBMCs. The rearrangement links TRBV7-2 to TRBJ1-2; no clear D gene. The source is a woman aged 60-70 years in good health. CDR3 loop: CASSLDRAYGYTF. The CDR3 DNA sequence: TGTGCCAGCAGCTTAGATCGGGCGTATGGCTACACCTTC.